Sequencing of this TCR beta chain was carried out in a study of blood T cells in healthy people across ages. The study's findings and limits: In long-lived donors, naive CD4+ cell counts and diversity exceeded those of aged donors.

Losses at the gene ends were 6 bases for V and 5 bases for J; bases not matched to a gene: 10. CDR1 SEHNR and CDR2 FQNEAQ come from the germline V gene (reference sequence). The CDR3 consists of 15 residues. Alongside a J-beta primer mix, a sample-barcoded 5' primer served in a second PCR lasting roughly 7 to 11 cycles. TCRdb ran MiXCR on the 5' RACE reads and lists one entry per CDR3 protein. The sample has 590,000 or so distinct CDR3 sequences, roughly 31% seen once; the top ten hold 15% to 19%. A single count supports this clonotype. Its antigen is as yet unknown. This chain joins TRBV7-9 and TRBJ2-5; 9 positions agree with TRBD2. What was sequenced was blood. The origin of this receptor is a woman older than 75 in good health. The CDR3 sequence is CASSLRVAGVETQYF. In DNA form, the CDR3 reads TGTGCCAGCAGTTTGAGGGTAGCGGGGGTTGAGACCCAGTACTTC.